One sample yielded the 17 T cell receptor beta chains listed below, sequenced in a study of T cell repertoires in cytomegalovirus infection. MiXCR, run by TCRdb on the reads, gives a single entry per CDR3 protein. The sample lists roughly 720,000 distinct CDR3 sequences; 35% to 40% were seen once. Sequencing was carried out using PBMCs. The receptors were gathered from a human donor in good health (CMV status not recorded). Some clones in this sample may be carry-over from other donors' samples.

This chain's CDR3 is CASSFALQGTEAFF. DNA of the CDR3: TGTGCCAGCAGTTTCGCTTTACAGGGAACTGAAGCTTTCTTT. The chain uses TRBV27 and TRBJ1-1; weak D call: TRBD1 (6 bases). V lost 3 bases and J lost 5, with 13 bases in between. This CDR3 contains 14 residues. Germline-derived CDR1 and CDR2 are MNHEY and SMNVEV (reference sequence).

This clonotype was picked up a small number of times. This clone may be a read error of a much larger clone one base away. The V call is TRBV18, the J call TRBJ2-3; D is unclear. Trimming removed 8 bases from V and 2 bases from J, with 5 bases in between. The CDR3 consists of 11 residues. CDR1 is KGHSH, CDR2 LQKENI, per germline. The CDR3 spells CASTDTDTQYF. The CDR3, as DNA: TGTGCCAGCACAGACACAGATACGCAGTATTTT.

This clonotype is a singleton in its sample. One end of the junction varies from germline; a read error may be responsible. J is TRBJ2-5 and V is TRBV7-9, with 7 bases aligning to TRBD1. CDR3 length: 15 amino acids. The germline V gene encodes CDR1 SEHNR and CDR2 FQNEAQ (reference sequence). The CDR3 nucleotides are TGTGCCAGCAGCCCTAAACAGGGGTCAATAGAGACCCCGTACTTC. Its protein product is CASSPKQGSIETPYF.

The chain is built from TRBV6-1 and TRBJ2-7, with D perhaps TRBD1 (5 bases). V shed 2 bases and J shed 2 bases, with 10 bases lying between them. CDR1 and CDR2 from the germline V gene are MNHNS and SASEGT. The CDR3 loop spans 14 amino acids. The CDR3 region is CASSERGRTYEQYF. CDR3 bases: TGTGCCAGCAGTGAAAGGGGCCGAACCTACGAGCAGTACTTC.

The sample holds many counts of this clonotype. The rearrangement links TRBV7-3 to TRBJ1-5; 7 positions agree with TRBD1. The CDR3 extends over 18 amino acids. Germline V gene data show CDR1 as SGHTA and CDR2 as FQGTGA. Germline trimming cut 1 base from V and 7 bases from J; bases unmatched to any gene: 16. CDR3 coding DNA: TGTGCCAGCAGCTTAATATCCCTGTCGACAGGGACGGGACAGCCCCAGCATTTT. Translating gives CASSLISLSTGTGQPQHF. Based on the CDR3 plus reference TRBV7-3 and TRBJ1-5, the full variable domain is GAGVSQTPSNKVTEKGKYVELRCDPISGHTALYWYRQSLGQGPEFLIYFQGTGAADDSGLPNDRFFAVRPEGSVSTLKIQRTERGDSAVYLCASSLISLSTGTGQPQHFGDGTRLSIL.

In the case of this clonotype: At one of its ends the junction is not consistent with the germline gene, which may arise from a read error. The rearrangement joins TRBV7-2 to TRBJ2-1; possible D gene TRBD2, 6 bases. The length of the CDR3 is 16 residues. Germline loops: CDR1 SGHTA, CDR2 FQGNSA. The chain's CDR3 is CPSSLVGGTGRNEQFF. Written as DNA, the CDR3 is TGTCCCAGCAGCTTAGTGGGGGGTACGGGGAGGAATGAGCAGTTCTTC.

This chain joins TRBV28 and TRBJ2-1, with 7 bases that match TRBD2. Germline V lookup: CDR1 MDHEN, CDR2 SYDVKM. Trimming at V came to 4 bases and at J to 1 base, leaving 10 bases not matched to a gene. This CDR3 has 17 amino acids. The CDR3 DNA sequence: TGTGCCAGCAGTTCTTTTGGGGGGGGAGGGTCCTACAATGAGCAGTTCTTC. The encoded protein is CASSSFGGGGSYNEQFF.

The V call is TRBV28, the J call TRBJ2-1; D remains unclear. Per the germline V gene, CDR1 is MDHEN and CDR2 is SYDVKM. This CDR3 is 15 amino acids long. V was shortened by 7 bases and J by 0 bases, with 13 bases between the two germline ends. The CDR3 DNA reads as TGTGCCAGCACCCTAGATACATTCTCCTACAATGAGCAGTTCTTC. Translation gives CASTLDTFSYNEQFF.

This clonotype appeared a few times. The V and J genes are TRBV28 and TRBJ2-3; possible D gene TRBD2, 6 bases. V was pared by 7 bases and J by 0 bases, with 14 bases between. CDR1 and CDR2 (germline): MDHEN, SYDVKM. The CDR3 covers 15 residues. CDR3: CASIGWGTSTDTQYF. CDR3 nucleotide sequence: TGTGCCAGCATTGGTTGGGGGACTAGCACAGATACGCAGTATTTT.

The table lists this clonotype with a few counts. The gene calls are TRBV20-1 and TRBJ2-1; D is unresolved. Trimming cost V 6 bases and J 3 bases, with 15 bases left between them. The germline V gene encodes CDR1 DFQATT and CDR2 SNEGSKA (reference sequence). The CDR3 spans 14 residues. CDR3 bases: TGCAGTGCCCACCCCCTTACAGACTACAATGAGCAGTTCTTC. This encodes CSAHPLTDYNEQFF.

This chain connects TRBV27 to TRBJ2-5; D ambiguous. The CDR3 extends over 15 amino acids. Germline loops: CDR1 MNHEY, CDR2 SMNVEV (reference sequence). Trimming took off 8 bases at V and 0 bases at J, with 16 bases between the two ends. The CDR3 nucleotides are TGTGCCAGCGGGTCAAATAGGGCGTACCAAGAGACCCAGTACTTC. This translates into CASGSNRAYQETQYF.

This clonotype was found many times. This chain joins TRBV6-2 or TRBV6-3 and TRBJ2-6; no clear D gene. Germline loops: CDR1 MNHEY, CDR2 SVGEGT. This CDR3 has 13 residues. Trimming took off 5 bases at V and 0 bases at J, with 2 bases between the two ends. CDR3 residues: CASSSSGANVLTF. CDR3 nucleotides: TGTGCCAGCAGTAGCTCTGGGGCCAACGTCCTGACTTTC.

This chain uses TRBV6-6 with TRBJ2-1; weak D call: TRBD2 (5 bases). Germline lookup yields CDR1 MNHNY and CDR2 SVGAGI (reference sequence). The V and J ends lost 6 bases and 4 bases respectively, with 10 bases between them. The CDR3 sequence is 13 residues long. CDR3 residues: CASRPEGYNEQFF. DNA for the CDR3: TGTGCCAGCAGGCCCGAGGGTTACAATGAGCAGTTCTTC.

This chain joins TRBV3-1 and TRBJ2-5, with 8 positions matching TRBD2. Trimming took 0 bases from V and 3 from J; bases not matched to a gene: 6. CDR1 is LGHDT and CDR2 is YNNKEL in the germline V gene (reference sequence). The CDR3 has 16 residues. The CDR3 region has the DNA TGTGCCAGCAGCCAAGATCGGATAGCGGGGAAAGAGACCCAGTACTTC. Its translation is CASSQDRIAGKETQYF.

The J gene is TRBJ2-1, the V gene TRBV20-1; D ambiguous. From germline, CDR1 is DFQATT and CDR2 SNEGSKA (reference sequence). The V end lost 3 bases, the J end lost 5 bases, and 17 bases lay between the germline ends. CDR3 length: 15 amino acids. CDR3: CSASAMYQANNEQFF. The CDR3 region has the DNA TGCAGTGCTAGTGCTATGTATCAGGCTAACAATGAGCAGTTCTTC.

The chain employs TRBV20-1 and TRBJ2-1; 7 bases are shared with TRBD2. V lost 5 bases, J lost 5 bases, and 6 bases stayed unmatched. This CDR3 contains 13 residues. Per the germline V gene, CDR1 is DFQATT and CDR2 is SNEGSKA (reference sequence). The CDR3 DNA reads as TGCAGTGCTGGACGCGCGGGGGACAATGAGCAGTTCTTC. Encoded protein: CSAGRAGDNEQFF.

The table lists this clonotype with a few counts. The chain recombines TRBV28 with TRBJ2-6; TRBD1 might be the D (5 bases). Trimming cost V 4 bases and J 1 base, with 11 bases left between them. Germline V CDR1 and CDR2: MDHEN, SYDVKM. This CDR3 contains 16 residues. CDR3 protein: CASSSYQGSGANVLTF. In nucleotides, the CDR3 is TGTGCCAGCAGTTCCTATCAGGGATCTGGGGCCAACGTCCTGACTTTC.